This passage covers 5 T cell receptor beta chains from one sample sequenced in a study of blood T cell repertoires in COVID-19. TCRdb's table, derived via immunoSEQ multiplex PCR, lists solely in-frame clones and lacks some. This repertoire shows more than 60,000 clones, around 89% found once; its top ten account for about a tenth. Material: PBMCs or T cells enriched from blood (not recorded which). The receptors stem from a woman aged 40 to 50 who had recovered from COVID-19.

The CDR3 DNA sequence: TGTGCCAGCAGTTCGGGACAGTTCCTCCAAGAGACCCAGTACTTC. It yields the protein CASSSGQFLQETQYF. The rearrangement links TRBV27 to TRBJ2-5; 7 bases fit TRBD1. This CDR3 spans 15 amino acids. Per germline, CDR1 MNHEY and CDR2 SMNVEV (reference sequence). J gave up 1 base and V 4 bases, and 6 bases lay outside the gene matches.

This chain connects TRBV5-5 to TRBJ2-7; 8 bases fit TRBD2. V shed 0 bases and J 0 bases; nucleotides not matched to a gene: 5. Germline V gene lookup returns CDR1 SGHKS and CDR2 YYEKEE (reference sequence). The CDR3 loop spans 16 amino acids. The DNA for the CDR3 is TGTGCCAGCAGCTTGGAGGCAGGACTAGCCTCCTACGAGCAGTACTTC. It is translated as CASSLEAGLASYEQYF. The complete variable domain, with remaining parts taken from reference TRBV5-5 and TRBJ2-7, reads DAGVTQSPTHLIKTRGQQVTLRCSPISGHKSVSWYQQVLGQGPQFIFQYYEKEERGRGNFPDRFSARQFPNYSSELNVNALLLGDSALYLCASSLEAGLASYEQYFGPGTRLTVT.

This clone was seen a handful of times. The chain links TRBV6-5 to TRBJ1-2; no definite D call. The CDR3 totals 12 residues. Germline loops: CDR1 MNHEY, CDR2 SVGAGI. V dropped 5 bases and J dropped 8 bases, with 12 bases sitting between them. The CDR3: CASSPRSKGYTF. The CDR3 coding sequence is TGTGCCAGCAGTCCCAGAAGTAAAGGCTACACCTTC.

This chain uses TRBV5-6 with TRBJ2-7, with D perhaps matching TRBD1 (6 bases). Between the trimmed V and J ends, which lost 5 bases and 1 base, there was a span of 7 bases. CDR1 SGHDT and CDR2 YYEEEE come from the germline V gene. The CDR3 is 12 amino acids. CDR3: CASRDSSYEQYF. The CDR3 bases are TGTGCCAGCAGGGACAGTTCCTACGAGCAGTACTTC.

This clone has just one count. J is TRBJ2-5 and V is TRBV7-3, with D possibly being TRBD1 (7 bases). The ends were cut back, 5 bases at V and 9 bases at J, with 19 bases in the middle. The CDR3 consists of 14 residues. The germline CDR1 and CDR2 sequences are SGHTA and FQGTGA. CDR3 in amino acids: CASSKQGSWGAQYF. In DNA form, the CDR3 reads TGTGCCAGCAGCAAACAGGGGTCCTGGGGGGCCCAGTACTTC.